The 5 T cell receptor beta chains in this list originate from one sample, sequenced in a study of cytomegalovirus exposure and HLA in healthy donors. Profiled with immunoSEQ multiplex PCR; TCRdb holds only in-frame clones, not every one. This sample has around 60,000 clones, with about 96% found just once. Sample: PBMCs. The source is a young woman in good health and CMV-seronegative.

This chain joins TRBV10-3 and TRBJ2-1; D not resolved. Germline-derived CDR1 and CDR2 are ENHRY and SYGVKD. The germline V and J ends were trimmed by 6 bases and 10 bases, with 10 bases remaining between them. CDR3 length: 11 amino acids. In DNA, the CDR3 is TGTGCCATCAGGGTTCCCGGGGAGCAGTTCTTC. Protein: CAIRVPGEQFF.

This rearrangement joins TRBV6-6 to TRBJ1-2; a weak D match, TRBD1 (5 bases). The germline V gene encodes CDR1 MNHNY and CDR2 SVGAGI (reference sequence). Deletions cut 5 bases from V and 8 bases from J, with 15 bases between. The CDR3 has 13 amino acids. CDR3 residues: CASSPPGGVGYTF. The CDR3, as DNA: TGTGCCAGCAGTCCCCCGGGGGGGGTCGGCTACACCTTC.

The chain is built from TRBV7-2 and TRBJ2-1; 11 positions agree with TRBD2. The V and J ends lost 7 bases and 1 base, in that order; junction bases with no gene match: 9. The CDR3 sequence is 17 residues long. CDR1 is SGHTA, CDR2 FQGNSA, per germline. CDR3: CASKLAGEGSSYNEQFF. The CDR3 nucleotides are TGTGCCAGCAAACTAGCGGGAGAGGGATCTTCCTACAATGAGCAGTTCTTC.

Here the CDR3 DNA reads TGTGCAAGTCGCCGACAGGAAAGGAATCAGCCCCAGCATTTT. Encoded protein: CASRRQERNQPQHF. This chain links TRBV12-2 with TRBJ1-5; the table's D call TRBD1 went unverified against the DNA. TRBV12-2 is labeled a pseudogene. The CDR3 runs to 14 residues.

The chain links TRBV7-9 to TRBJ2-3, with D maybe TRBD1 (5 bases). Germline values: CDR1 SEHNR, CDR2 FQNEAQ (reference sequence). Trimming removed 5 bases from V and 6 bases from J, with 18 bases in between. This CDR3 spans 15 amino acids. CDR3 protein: CASSQPGRNRDTQYF. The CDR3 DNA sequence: TGTGCCAGCAGCCAACCGGGCCGAAACAGGGATACGCAGTATTTT.